The clone carrying this T cell receptor (beta chain) was seen many times. What it binds is unknown. The data originate from a study of T cells after yellow fever vaccination. Overall study findings and caveats: On re-exposure, the response was weaker but peaked faster, at day 5 versus 15. Within FACS-sorted repertoires, abundant clonotypes contaminating from the bulk population could be present.

Germline CDR1 is SGHVS and CDR2 is FQNEAQ. The V end was cut by 1 base, the J end by 6 bases, with 4 bases between. This CDR3 is built from 12 residues. TCRdb reprocessed the 5' RACE reads with MiXCR, giving one entry per CDR3 protein. The sample yields about 260,000 distinct CDR3 sequences, around 4.9% seen once. The sample in question was CD4+ T cells sorted from PBMCs, obtained on the day of the yellow fever booster vaccination. The sequence was collected from a young man who received the YFV17D yellow fever vaccine. V usage is TRBV7-8 and J usage is TRBJ2-1, with D unresolved. This CDR3 reads CASSLVGNEQFF. CDR3 sequence (DNA): TGTGCCAGCAGCTTAGTCGGCAATGAGCAGTTCTTC.